This T cell receptor beta chain was recovered during a study of shared clonotypes between healthy human individuals. Sequenced by immunoSEQ multiplex PCR; TCRdb stores in-frame clones only, minus some. Seen here are approximately 980,000 clones, around three quarters observed once, and the top ten hold roughly 1.5%. This clone has just a few counts. Germline V gene lookup returns CDR1 SEHNR and CDR2 FQNEAQ (reference sequence). CDR3 length: 15 residues. V lost 3 bases, J lost 2 bases, and 12 bases lay in between. The chain couples TRBV7-9 to TRBJ2-3; a possible D gene is TRBD2 (5 bases). The sequence was obtained from a young man in good health. The sequenced material came from memory CD4+ T cells sorted from blood. Subset: CD45RA-negative fraction. CDR3 DNA: TGTGCCAGCAGCTTCGAGGGTCTGATCACAGATACGCAGTATTTT. It codes for CASSFEGLITDTQYF.